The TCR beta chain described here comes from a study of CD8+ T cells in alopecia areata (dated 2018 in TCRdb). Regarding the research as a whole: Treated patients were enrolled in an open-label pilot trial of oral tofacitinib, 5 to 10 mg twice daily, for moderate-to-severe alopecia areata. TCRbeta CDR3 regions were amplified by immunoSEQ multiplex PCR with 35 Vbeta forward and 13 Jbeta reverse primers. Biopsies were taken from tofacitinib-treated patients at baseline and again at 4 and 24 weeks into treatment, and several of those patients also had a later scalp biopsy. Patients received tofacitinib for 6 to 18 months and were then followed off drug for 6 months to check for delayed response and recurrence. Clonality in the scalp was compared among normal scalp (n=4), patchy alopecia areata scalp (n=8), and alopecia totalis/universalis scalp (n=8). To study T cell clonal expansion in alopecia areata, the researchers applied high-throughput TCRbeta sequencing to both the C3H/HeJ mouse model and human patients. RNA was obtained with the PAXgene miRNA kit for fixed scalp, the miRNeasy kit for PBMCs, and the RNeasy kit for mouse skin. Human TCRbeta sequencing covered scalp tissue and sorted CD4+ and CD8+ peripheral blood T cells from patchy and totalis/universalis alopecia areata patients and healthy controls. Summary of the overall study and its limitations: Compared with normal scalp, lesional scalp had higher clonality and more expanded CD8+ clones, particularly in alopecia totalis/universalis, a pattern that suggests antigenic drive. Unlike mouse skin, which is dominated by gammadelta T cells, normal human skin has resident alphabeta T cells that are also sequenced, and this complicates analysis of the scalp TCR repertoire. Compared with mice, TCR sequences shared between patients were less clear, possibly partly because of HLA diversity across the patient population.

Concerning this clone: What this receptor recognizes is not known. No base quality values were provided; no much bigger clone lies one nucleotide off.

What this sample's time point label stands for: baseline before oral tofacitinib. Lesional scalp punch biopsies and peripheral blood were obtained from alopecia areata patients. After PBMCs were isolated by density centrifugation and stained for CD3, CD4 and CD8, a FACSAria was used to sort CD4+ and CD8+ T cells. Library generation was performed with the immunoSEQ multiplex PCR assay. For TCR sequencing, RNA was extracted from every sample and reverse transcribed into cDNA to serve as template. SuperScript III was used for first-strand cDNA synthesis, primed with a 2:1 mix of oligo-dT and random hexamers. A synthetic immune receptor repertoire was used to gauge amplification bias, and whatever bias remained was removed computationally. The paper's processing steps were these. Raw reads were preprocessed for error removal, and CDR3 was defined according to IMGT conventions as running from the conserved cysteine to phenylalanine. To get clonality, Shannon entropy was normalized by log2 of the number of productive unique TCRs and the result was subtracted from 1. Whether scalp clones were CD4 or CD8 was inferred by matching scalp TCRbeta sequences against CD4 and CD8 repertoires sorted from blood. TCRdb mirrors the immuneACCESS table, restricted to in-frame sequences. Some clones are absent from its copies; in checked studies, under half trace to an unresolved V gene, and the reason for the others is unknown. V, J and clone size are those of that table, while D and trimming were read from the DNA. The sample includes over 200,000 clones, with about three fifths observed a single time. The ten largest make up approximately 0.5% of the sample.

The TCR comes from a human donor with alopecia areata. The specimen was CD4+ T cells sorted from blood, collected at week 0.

In nucleotides, the sequence is TGTGCCAGCAGCCAAGTAACTAGCGGGGGAGCACCAGATACGCAGTATTTT. This codes for CASSQVTSGGAPDTQYF. Rearrangement joined TRBV4-2 to TRBJ2-3; TRBD2 fits 11 bases in the junction. Taken from the germline V gene, the CDR1 and CDR2 loops are LGHNA and YNFKEQ. Its CDR3 holds 17 amino acids, cysteine through phenylalanine. The CDR3 DNA has 51 bases and is translated from base 1. Trimming accounts for 1 base at V and 4 bases at J, while the number of junction bases matched to no gene is 7.